The rows below give T cell receptor beta chains drawn from one sample of a study of OX40 agonist ivuxolimab in advanced cancers. Method: immunoSEQ multiplex PCR; TCRdb's copy keeps in-frame clones and lacks some. The table has approximately 74,000 clones, roughly 85% seen once. Sequenced material: CD4+ or CD8+ T cells sorted from blood, taken in a trial of the OX40 agonist ivuxolimab. The receptors here all came from an adult with an advanced solid tumor such as melanoma, head and neck, liver or kidney cancer. Both conserved end residues are part of each CDR3. A D gene is named only where the DNA matches it firmly. Clone size, where shown, is once, few, many, or a class for clones that have expanded.

J gene,clone size,D gene,V gene,CDR3 DNA,CDR3 protein
TRBJ2-3,.,TRBD2,TRBV7-6,TGTGCCAGCAGCTCTCTAGCGGGGGGGCTCGGAGATACGCAGTATTTT,CASSSLAGGLGDTQYF
TRBJ1-5,.,.,TRBV27,TGTGCCAGCAGGCCGGGACTCCGGGGCAATCAGCCCCAGCATTTT,CASRPGLRGNQPQHF
TRBJ2-2,.,.,TRBV5-1,TGCGCCAGCAGCTTGGTGACAGTTAACACCGGGGAGCTGTTTTTT,CASSLVTVNTGELFF
TRBJ2-7,.,.,TRBV14,TGTGCCAGCAGCCCTCAGGGCAGGGCCGGCAACGAGCAGTACTTC,CASSPQGRAGNEQYF
TRBJ1-2,.,.,TRBV5-8,TGTGCCAGCAGCTCAGATAACTATGGCTACACCTTC,CASSSDNYGYTF
TRBJ1-2,.,.,TRBV7-8,TGTGCCAGCAGCCCCCGGGGGGGCGAGGGCTACACCTTC,CASSPRGGEGYTF
TRBJ2-7,few,.,TRBV29-1,TGCAGCGTTGTCGGTGGCTCCTACGAGCAGTACTTC,CSVVGGSYEQYF
TRBJ2-1,.,.,TRBV2,TGTGCCAGCAGTCAGGACTACTCCTACAATGAGCAGTTCTTC,CASSQDYSYNEQFF
TRBJ2-3,.,TRBD1,TRBV7-3,TGTGCCAGCAGCTTACAGGGGGCAGATACGCAGTATTTT,CASSLQGADTQYF
TRBJ2-1,.,TRBD2,TRBV9,TGTGCCAGCAGCCCCTCGACTAGCGGGAGTGATGAGCAGTTCTTC,CASSPSTSGSDEQFF
TRBJ1-1,.,TRBD1,TRBV6-4,TGTGCCAGCAGTATCTACCAAGGGACAGGGCGGGCTTTCTTT,CASSIYQGTGRAFF
TRBJ2-2,.,.,TRBV5-6,TGTGCCAGCAGCCAACTAGGGTTAGGGGACACCGGGGAGCTGTTTTTT,CASSQLGLGDTGELFF
TRBJ2-7,.,.,TRBV29-1,TGCAGCTGGGGTCAGGGGTTCGACGAGCAGTACTTC,CSWGQGFDEQYF
TRBJ1-1,.,.,TRBV6-1,TGTGCCAGCAGGGTCGGAGGGGAAGCTTTCTTT,CASRVGGEAFF
TRBJ2-3,once,TRBD1,TRBV11-3,TGTGCCAGCAGCTTAGAACGGCAGGGGGATAGAGATACGCAGTATTTT,CASSLERQGDRDTQYF
TRBJ1-5,.,.,TRBV19,TGTGCCAGTAGTATAGGACGGAATAGCAATCAGCCCCAGCATTTT,CASSIGRNSNQPQHF
TRBJ2-7,.,.,TRBV7-9,TGTGCCAGCAGCCTGACAGCCTACGAGCAGTACTTC,CASSLTAYEQYF
TRBJ2-1,.,.,TRBV19,TGTGCCAGTACCGCCGGACAAAGCTCCTACAATGAGCAGTTCTTC,CASTAGQSSYNEQFF
TRBJ1-1,.,.,TRBV7-9,TGTGCCAGCAGCGCAACAGATGGAGCTGAAGCTTTCTTT,CASSATDGAEAFF
TRBJ1-1,.,TRBD1,TRBV7-2,TGTGCCAGCAGCCCTGGTGGACAGGTGGCTTTCTTT,CASSPGGQVAFF
TRBJ2-1,.,TRBD2,TRBV5-6,TGTGCCAGCAGCCCCTCTAGCGGGAGGAAGTACAATGAGCAGTTCTTC,CASSPSSGRKYNEQFF
TRBJ2-3,.,.,TRBV7-3,TGTGCCAGCAGCTCCTCACTAGGGTCAGATACGCAGTATTTT,CASSSSLGSDTQYF
TRBJ2-5,.,.,TRBV7-2,TGTGCCAGCACCGTTCTAGGGGGGCCCCAAGAGACCCAGTACTTC,CASTVLGGPQETQYF
TRBJ1-4,.,.,TRBV5-1,TGCGCCAGCAGCCGCTCGACTTCAGCTAATGAAAAACTGTTTTTT,CASSRSTSANEKLFF
TRBJ1-2,.,.,TRBV4-1,TGCGCCAGCAGGCGGGGCGATTTTTATGGCTACACCTTC,CASRRGDFYGYTF
TRBJ2-7,once,.,TRBV28,TGTGCCAGCAGTTCCCCCTACGAGCAGTACTTC,CASSSPYEQYF
TRBJ1-1,.,.,TRBV11-2,TGTGCCAGCAGCTCCCTAGGGCCCCCAGGGGCGTTATACGCTGAAGCTTTCTTT,CASSSLGPPGALYAEAFF
TRBJ2-7,.,TRBD2,TRBV13,TGTGCCAGCAGCACTCCGGGACTAGCGGGACCAAACGAGCAGTACTTC,CASSTPGLAGPNEQYF
TRBJ1-3,.,.,TRBV5-1,TGCGCCAGCAGCTTGGCCGAGGGGCCGAGCTCTGGAAACACCATATATTTT,CASSLAEGPSSGNTIYF
TRBJ1-5,once,.,TRBV5-1,TGCGCCAGCAGCCTCGATAGCAATCAGCCCCAGCATTTT,CASSLDSNQPQHF
TRBJ2-2,.,.,TRBV6-5,TGTGCCAGCAGGCCCCAGGCAGGGAGCGGGGAGCTGTTTTTT,CASRPQAGSGELFF
TRBJ2-2,few,.,TRBV18,TGTGCCAGCTCACCGCTCAGGTCGAACACCGGGGAGCTGTTTTTT,CASSPLRSNTGELFF
TRBJ1-3,.,TRBD1,TRBV28,TGTGCCAGCAGTTTGGACAGGGTACGAAACACCATATATTTT,CASSLDRVRNTIYF
TRBJ2-7,.,TRBD2,TRBV28,TGTGCCAGCAGTTCCTCTGGGACTAGCGGGAGTAGGAAGCAGTACTTC,CASSSSGTSGSRKQYF
TRBJ1-2,few,TRBD1,TRBV11-2,TGTGCCAGCAGCAAGAGGGACAGGAGGGCTTTGGGCTACACCTTC,CASSKRDRRALGYTF
TRBJ2-4,.,.,TRBV5-1,TGCGCCAGCTTCAATCCAGGGGTCATTCAGTACTTC,CASFNPGVIQYF
TRBJ2-4,.,.,TRBV25-1,TGTGCCAGCGAGGGGGGCGGCCTGGGCAAAAACATTCAGTACTTC,CASEGGGLGKNIQYF
TRBJ1-6,.,.,TRBV5-1,TGCGCCAGCAGCTTGACGGCAGGGATGACCTATAATTCACCCCTCCACTTT,CASSLTAGMTYNSPLHF
TRBJ2-7,once,.,TRBV7-9,TGTGCCAGCAGCCCCCAGGGGATCGGCGAGCAGTACTTC,CASSPQGIGEQYF
TRBJ2-3,once,.,TRBV27,TGTGCCAGCACGTCAGGGGGGGGGCCGAGAGATACGCAGTATTTT,CASTSGGGPRDTQYF
TRBJ2-4,.,.,TRBV19,TGTGCCAGTAGTATAGACCGCGGGACAATTCAGTACTTC,CASSIDRGTIQYF